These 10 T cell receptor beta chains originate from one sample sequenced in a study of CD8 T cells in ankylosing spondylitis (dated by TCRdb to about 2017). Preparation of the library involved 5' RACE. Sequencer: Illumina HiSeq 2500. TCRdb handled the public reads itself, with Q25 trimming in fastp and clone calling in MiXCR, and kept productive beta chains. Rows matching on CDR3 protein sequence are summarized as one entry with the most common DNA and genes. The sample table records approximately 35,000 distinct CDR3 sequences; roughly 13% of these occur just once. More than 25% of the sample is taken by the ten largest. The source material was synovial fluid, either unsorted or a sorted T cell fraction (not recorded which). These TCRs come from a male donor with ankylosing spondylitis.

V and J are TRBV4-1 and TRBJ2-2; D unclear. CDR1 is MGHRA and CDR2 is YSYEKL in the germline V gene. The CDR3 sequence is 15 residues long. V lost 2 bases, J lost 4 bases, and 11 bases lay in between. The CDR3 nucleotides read TGCGCCAGCAGCCAACACAAAAGTGCCACCGGGGAGCTGTTTTTT. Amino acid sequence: CASSQHKSATGELFF.

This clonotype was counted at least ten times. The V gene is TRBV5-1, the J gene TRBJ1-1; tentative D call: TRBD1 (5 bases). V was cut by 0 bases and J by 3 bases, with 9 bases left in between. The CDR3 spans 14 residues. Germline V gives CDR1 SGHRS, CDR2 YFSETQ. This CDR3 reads CASSLGGTYTEAFF. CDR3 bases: TGCGCCAGCAGCTTGGGGGGCACTTACACTGAAGCTTTCTTT. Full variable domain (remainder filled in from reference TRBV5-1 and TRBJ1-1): KAGVTQTPRYLIKTRGQQVTLSCSPISGHRSVSWYQQTPGQGLQFLFEYFSETQRNKGNFPGRFSGRQFSNSRSEMNVSTLELGDSALYLCASSLGGTYTEAFFGQGTRLTVV.

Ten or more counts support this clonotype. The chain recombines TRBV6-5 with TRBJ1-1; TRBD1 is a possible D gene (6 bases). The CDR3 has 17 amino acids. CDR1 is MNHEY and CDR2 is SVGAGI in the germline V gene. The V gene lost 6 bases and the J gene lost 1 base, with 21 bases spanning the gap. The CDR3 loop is CASSYREEASWNTEAFF. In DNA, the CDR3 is TGTGCCAGCAGCTACAGGGAGGAGGCCTCATGGAACACTGAAGCTTTCTTT.

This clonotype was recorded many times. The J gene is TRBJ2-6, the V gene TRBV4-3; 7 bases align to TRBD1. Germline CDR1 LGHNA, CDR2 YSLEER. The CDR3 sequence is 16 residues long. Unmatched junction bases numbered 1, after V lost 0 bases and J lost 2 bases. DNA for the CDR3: TGCGCCAGCAGCCAAGATCAGGGGGCTGGGGCCAACGTCCTGACTTTC. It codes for CASSQDQGAGANVLTF.

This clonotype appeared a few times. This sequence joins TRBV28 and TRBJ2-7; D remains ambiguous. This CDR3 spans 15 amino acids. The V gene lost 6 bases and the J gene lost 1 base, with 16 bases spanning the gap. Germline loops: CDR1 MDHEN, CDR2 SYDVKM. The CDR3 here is CASSLPVPPSYEQYF. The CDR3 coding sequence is TGTGCCAGCAGCCTTCCTGTACCTCCTTCCTACGAGCAGTACTTC.

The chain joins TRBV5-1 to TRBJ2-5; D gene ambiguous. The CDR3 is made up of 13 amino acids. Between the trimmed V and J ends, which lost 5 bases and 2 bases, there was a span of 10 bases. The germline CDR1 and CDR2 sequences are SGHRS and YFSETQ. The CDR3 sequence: CASRGQPQETQYF. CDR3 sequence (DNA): TGCGCCAGCAGAGGGCAGCCACAAGAGACCCAGTACTTC.

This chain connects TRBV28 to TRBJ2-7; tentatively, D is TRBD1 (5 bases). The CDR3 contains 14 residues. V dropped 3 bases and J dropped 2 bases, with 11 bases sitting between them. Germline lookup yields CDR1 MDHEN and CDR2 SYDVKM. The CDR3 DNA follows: TGTGCCAGCAGTTTTCGCAGGGTCACCTACGAGCAGTACTTC. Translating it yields CASSFRRVTYEQYF.

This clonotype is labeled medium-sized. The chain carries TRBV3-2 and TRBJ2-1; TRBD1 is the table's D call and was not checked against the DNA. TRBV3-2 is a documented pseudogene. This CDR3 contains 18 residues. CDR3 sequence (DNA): TGTGCCAGCAGCCCCCGGACGAATCGAATGAGCTCCTACAATGAGCAGTTCTTC. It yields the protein CASSPRTNRMSSYNEQFF.

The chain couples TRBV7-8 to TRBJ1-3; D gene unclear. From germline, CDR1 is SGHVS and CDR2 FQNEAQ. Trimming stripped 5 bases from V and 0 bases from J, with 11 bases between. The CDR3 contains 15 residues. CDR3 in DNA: TGTGCCAGCAGCGCGACTACTAGCTCTGGAAACACCATATATTTT. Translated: CASSATTSSGNTIYF.

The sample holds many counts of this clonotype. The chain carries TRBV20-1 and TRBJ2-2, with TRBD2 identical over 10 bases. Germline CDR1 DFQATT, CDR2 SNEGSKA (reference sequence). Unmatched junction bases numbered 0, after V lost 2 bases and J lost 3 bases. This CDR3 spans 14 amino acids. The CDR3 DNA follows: TGCAGTGCTAGACTAGCGGGGGACACCGGGGAGCTGTTTTTT. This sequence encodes CSARLAGDTGELFF.